The sequence of this T cell receptor beta chain was determined in a study of blood T cell repertoires in COVID-19. Authors' methods: Quantification of nucleated cells was approximated via reference gene primer amplification. Profiling relied on immunoSEQ multiplex PCR, and the TCRdb table lists in-frame clones only, not all of them. V and J calls and clone size are given by that table; D and trimming were obtained from the DNA. The top ten hold roughly 1.5% of the sample, which has tens of thousands of clones, about 83% seen once. Germline-derived CDR1 and CDR2 are SNHLY and FYNNEI. V was pared by 6 bases and J by 0 bases, with 8 bases between. CDR3 length: 14 amino acids.

The rearrangement uses TRBV2 and TRBJ1-4, with D unresolved. What was sequenced was peripheral blood. The clonotype originates from a man aged 50 to 60 with acute or convalescent COVID-19. CDR3 coding DNA: TGTGCCAGCAGCCCTTATTCAACTAATGAAAAACTGTTTTTT. It translates to CASSPYSTNEKLFF.